One TCR beta chain is described in this entry. This clonotype has more than one count but fewer than ten. The antigen it binds to is not known. No quality values exist for individual bases; no much larger clone is one base distant. The CDR3 sequence holds 14 residues, the cysteine and phenylalanine included. Here the CDR3 DNA is all that survives: 42 bases in frame from base 1. V drops 5 bases and J drops 7 bases, leaving 17 bases in between. CDR1 MNHNS and CDR2 SASEGT are derived from the germline V gene. These data originate in a study of T cells in Graves' hyperthyroidism and ophthalmopathy (dated by TCRdb to about 2019). In terms of the full investigation: To identify TCR V-J signatures that set the groups apart, the researchers used a discovery cohort of 90 to 100 patients, made up of fewer than 50 with Graves' ophthalmopathy and some 56 with stable Graves' hyperthyroidism. Whether ophthalmopathy could be predicted prospectively was tested in an independent validation cohort made up of under 20 hyperthyroidism patients plus 17 patients who later progressed to ophthalmopathy. Following sampling, methimazole starting at 30 mg daily was given to hyperthyroidism patients, and high-dose intravenous methylprednisolone was given to ophthalmopathy patients. The 100 discovery patients were randomly split 7:3 into training and test sets. The study also compared thyroid tissue and blood T-cell repertoires from several Graves' hyperthyroidism patients. TCR Vbeta CDR3 sequencing of 135 peripheral blood samples (approximately 44 ophthalmopathy, under 80 hyperthyroidism and roughly 17 progressor patients) is reported in the paper. What the study reported, not specific to this receptor: Most expanded thyroid clonotypes (frequency above 0.001) were also detected in blood, suggesting blood repertoires may reflect thyroid immune responses. Ophthalmopathy was separated from stable hyperthyroidism by a 13 V-J signature model, with around 90% sensitivity and about 81% specificity obtained in cross-validation and 80%/75% obtained in testing. No statistical method was used to fix the sample size in advance, and group allocation was not hidden from the investigators. In validation, progression to ophthalmopathy was predicted by the model with almost 71% sensitivity and around 75% specificity, a median of about 6.4 months before onset.

The TCR beta CDR3 regions were amplified from the RNA transcripts. The first round of RT-PCR for the TCR CDR3 was performed with the HTBI primer set and the Qiagen OneStep RT-PCR kit. Libraries were constructed in a second round of multiplex PCR, after which size selection and purification were performed. The libraries were sequenced on an Illumina HiSeq2000 using paired-end 100 bp reads. As for how the authors treated the data: SOAPnuke was used to process the raw data, removing reads that contained adapters or uncalled bases, had a mean Phred below 15, or lacked an exact match to the constant primer or identifier. COPE v1.2.5 was used to merge the high-quality paired reads, and each unique nucleotide sequence was defined as a clonotype. Clonotypes were aligned to IMGT TRBV, TRBD and TRBJ reference segments using MiTCR v1.1. The analysis was restricted to V-J combinations with a frequency above 0.0001, which together covered 99% to 99.2% of the repertoires. The TCS score was defined as the ratio of F50 (clonal expansion) to E x V (chaos), calculated using BLOSUM62-based TCRdist between CDR3 peptides within each V-J. Welch's t-statistics and random forest reduced 500 to 550 V-J features to fewer than 15, which were used in a naive Bayes classifier (R e1071). The Morisita-Horn index was used to measure how similar the thyroid and blood repertoires were. The raw public data were reprocessed by TCRdb itself: fastp quality trimming at Q25, MiXCR clonotype calling, in-frame beta chains only. Rows with one shared CDR3 protein collapse into an entry with the most common genes and DNA. None of the V and J calls come from the authors' own analysis; TCRdb made them. Present in this sample are 600,000 to 700,000 distinct CDR3 sequences, over 40% of which were seen just once. The ten biggest clones cover 7% to 7.5% of the sample.

Any patient with an uncontrolled infection, another autoimmune disease, pregnancy or lactation was excluded. Clinical symptoms, serum thyroxine and TRAb, thyroid ultrasound, and orbital computed tomography formed the basis for the diagnoses. Total RNA was extracted with Trizol reagent, and quality was checked on an Agilent 2100 Bioanalyzer. The chain uses TRBV6-1 and TRBJ2-5; the D call could be TRBD1 or TRBD2, with each sharing 5 bases. The sample consisted of peripheral blood or thyroid tissue (not recorded which). The receptor was isolated from an adult man with Graves' disease, either hyperthyroidism or ophthalmopathy (not recorded which). This receptor has the CDR3 CASSYSLGGATQYF. In nucleotides, the sequence is TGTGCCAGCAGTTACTCGCTTGGGGGAGCGACCCAGTACTTC.